The sequence of this TCR beta chain was determined in a study of blood T cell repertoires in COVID-19 (TCRdb year 2020). Looking at the study overall: Collaborator samples came from the United States, Italy and Spain and covered acute and convalescent phases of COVID-19. The prospective study material was composed of cDNA or gDNA derived from T cells, B-cell-depleted T cells, or PBMCs. The dataset comprised deeply sampled blood TCRbeta repertoires from subjects exposed to, actively infected with, or recovered from COVID-19. The repertoires were released in a freely available public database intended as a resource for research on the immune response to SARS-CoV-2. Samples were obtained from the ongoing ImmuneRACE study (first 160 participants) and from approximately 1,200 subjects provided by 6 global collaborators. The sample metadata nearly always contained a de-identified subject ID, COVID-19 status, age in years and sex. Where available, HLA class I and class II types were taken from metadata supplied by the sample provider and were not determined by assay-based typing.

TCRbeta CDR3 regions were amplified from genomic DNA by means of the immunoSEQ Assay, a bias-controlled multiplex PCR. As for the authors' bioinformatics: The number of nucleated cells in each sample was estimated by amplification of reference gene primers within the assay. To quantify the absolute abundance of each unique TCRbeta CDR3 rearrangement, sequence reads were collapsed and filtered. Productive Simpson clonality was computed per sample as the square root of Simpson's diversity index over productive rearrangements. TCRdb re-hosts the immuneACCESS table, in-frame sequences only. Its copies lack some clones; in the studies checked, an unresolved V gene accounts for under half of them, and the cause for the rest is not known. That table gives V, J and clone size, and the DNA gave D and trimming. This sample lists some 220,000 clones; over 90% were detected once. The top ten clonotypes cover about 0.79% of the sample.

Results the study describes overall, beyond this receptor: The amount of clinical and demographic metadata varied by source and participant and was provided uncurated.

This clone was observed once. It lacks a known antigen. No base-level quality is on record; no much larger clone is a single base apart. From cysteine to phenylalanine, the CDR3 is 13 amino acids long. Just CDR3 DNA is preserved here, 39 bases in frame from base 1. The junction shows trimming of 4 bases on V and 6 bases on J, plus 7 bases between the germline ends. Looking up the germline V gene yields CDR1 SNHLY and CDR2 FYNNEI. One collaborating source in Seattle enrolled patients while the patients were actively infected and followed the patients over time throughout the course of disease. Collaborating institutions collected whole blood in K2EDTA tubes following their own protocols. For TCRbeta analysis, collaborators shipped samples as frozen whole blood, isolated PBMCs, or DNA extracted from either of those sample types.

Sequenced input: peripheral blood. This TCR came from a man aged 30 to 45 with COVID-19, enrolled during active disease. The rearrangement combines TRBV2 with TRBJ1-6, with TRBD1 perhaps the D gene, on 5 matching bases. The nucleotides are TGTGCCAGCAGTGGACAGTTTAATTCACCCCTCCACTTT. This codes for CASSGQFNSPLHF.